A single sample gave rise to the 26 T cell receptor beta chains below, sequenced in a study of cytomegalovirus exposure and HLA in healthy donors (dated by TCRdb to 2017 to 2019). Libraries were prepared through the immunoSEQ multiplex PCR assay. For the multiplex PCR, a mixture combining 60 forward primers for TCR Vbeta segments and 13 reverse primers for TCR Jbeta segments was used. The clones in this table, taken by TCRdb from immuneACCESS, are in-frame only. Not every clone is retained; where verified, under half of the shortfall comes from an unresolved V gene, and the cause of the rest is unknown. This sample's clone table shows about 200,000 clones. Jointly, the top ten make up about 1.1% of the sample. Sequences were obtained from PBMCs. The receptor set was obtained from a girl aged 2 to 10 in good health and CMV-seropositive.

The chain employs TRBV19 and TRBJ1-3; D remains ambiguous. Germline loops: CDR1 LNHDA, CDR2 SQIVND (reference sequence). With 3 bases removed from V and 2 bases from J, the gap between germline ends came to 11 bases. The CDR3 is made up of 15 amino acids. The CDR3 DNA is TGTGCCAGTAGTATGGCAGCAGGTCCTGGAAACACCATATATTTT. Its translation is CASSMAAGPGNTIYF.

The chain recombines TRBV1 with TRBJ2-1; the table's D call of TRBD2 was not tested on the DNA. TRBV1 is a pseudogene locus. CDR3 length: 17 amino acids. The CDR3 region has the DNA TGCACCAGCAGCCAAGCTGGGACTTCCAGCTCCTACAATGAGCAGTTCTTC. It codes for CTSSQAGTSSSYNEQFF.

The chain combines TRBV4-1 with TRBJ1-1; D is unresolved. In germline, CDR1 is MGHRA, CDR2 YSYEKL. CDR3 size: 15 residues. The germline V and J ends were trimmed by 1 base and 4 bases, with 13 bases remaining between them. CDR3 coding DNA: TGCGCCAGCAGCCAAGGAGCGGGTACGATCACTGAAGCTTTCTTT. Encoded protein: CASSQGAGTITEAFF.

The chain combines TRBV6-1 with TRBJ1-2; D gene ambiguous. CDR1 is MNHNS and CDR2 is SASEGT in the germline V gene. The CDR3 is made up of 12 amino acids. Trimming pared 5 bases from V and 5 bases from J, leaving 9 bases between. The CDR3 DNA reads as TGTGCCAGCAGTCCTGGAGAGTATGGCTACACCTTC. It is translated as CASSPGEYGYTF.

The chain links TRBV19 to TRBJ1-1, with D hard to call. Germline V gene data show CDR1 as LNHDA and CDR2 as SQIVND (reference sequence). V was shortened by 2 bases and J by 6 bases, with 16 bases between the two germline ends. This CDR3 spans 15 amino acids. The CDR3 coding sequence is TGTGCCAGTAGTATAAGGTCGTTAGAGGCCGCTGAAGCTTTCTTT. This gives the protein CASSIRSLEAAEAFF.

The chain recombines TRBV2 with TRBJ2-7, with 12 bases identical to TRBD2. The ends lost 2 bases at V and 0 bases at J; junction bases unmatched: 5. Germline CDR1 is SNHLY and CDR2 is FYNNEI. The CDR3 covers 17 residues. CDR3: CASSERTSGTNSYEQYF. The DNA of the CDR3 is TGTGCCAGCAGTGAAAGGACTAGCGGGACTAACTCCTACGAGCAGTACTTC.

This chain links TRBV12-5 with TRBJ2-5; 7 bases map to TRBD1. The CDR3 totals 16 residues. Germline CDR1 and CDR2: LGHNT and FRNRAP. The J segment lost 0 bases and the V segment lost 3 bases, leaving 7 bases of the junction unmatched. The CDR3 DNA reads as TGTGCTAGTGGTTTAACCGGGACAGAACACCAAGAGACCCAGTACTTC. It encodes CASGLTGTEHQETQYF.

The CDR3 region is CASSLSIAGGFEQFF. Here the CDR3 DNA reads TGCGCCAGCAGCTTGTCGATCGCTGGGGGCTTCGAGCAGTTCTTC. This sequence joins TRBV5-1 and TRBJ2-1; possible D gene TRBD1, 6 bases. The ends were cut back, 1 base at V and 10 bases at J, with 18 bases in the middle. The CDR3 runs 15 residues. CDR1 and CDR2 from the germline V gene are SGHRS and YFSETQ.

The chain combines TRBV11-2 with TRBJ2-7, with 7 bases lining up with TRBD1. This CDR3 contains 16 residues. Trimming took 3 bases from V and 5 from J; bases not matched to a gene: 13. The germline gives CDR1 SGHAT, CDR2 FQNNGV. The DNA of the CDR3 is TGTGCCAGCAGCTTTCGTCAAGGAACAGGGGTCCACGAGCAGTACTTC. Translating gives CASSFRQGTGVHEQYF.

The chain couples TRBV9 to TRBJ2-7; 10 bases agree with TRBD2. V dropped 2 bases and J dropped 1; count of bases not matched to a gene: 3. CDR3 length equals 15 residues. Germline V gene data show CDR1 as SGDLS and CDR2 as YYNGEE. In DNA, the CDR3 is TGTGCCAGCAGCGTGGGTAGCGGGGGGTCCTACGAGCAGTACTTC. It translates to CASSVGSGGSYEQYF. The full variable domain, completed using reference TRBV9 and TRBJ2-7, is DSGVTQTPKHLITATGQRVTLRCSPRSGDLSVYWYQQSLDQGLQFLIQYYNGEERAKGNILERFSAQQFPDLHSELNLSSLELGDSALYFCASSVGSGGSYEQYFGPGTRLTVT.

The V gene is TRBV6-5, the J gene TRBJ2-7, with D possibly being TRBD1 (6 bases). The CDR3 extends over 14 amino acids. Germline V gene sequence: CDR1 MNHEY, CDR2 SVGAGI. Trimming stripped 6 bases from V and 5 bases from J, with 17 bases between. Written as DNA, the CDR3 is TGTGCCAGCAGCCCGGGGACACCTCGGGACGAGCAGTACTTC. This encodes CASSPGTPRDEQYF.

The chain uses TRBV30 and TRBJ1-5; D is possibly TRBD1 (6 bases). V dropped 5 bases and J dropped 6 bases, with 17 bases sitting between them. The CDR3 contains 14 residues. CDR1 and CDR2 (germline): GTSNPN, SVGIG (reference sequence). The CDR3 DNA follows: TGTGCCTGGGGCAGTCAGGGCAGGGGTCAGCCCCAGCATTTT. This translates into CAWGSQGRGQPQHF.

The chain is built from TRBV9 and TRBJ2-7; a possible D gene is TRBD2 (6 bases). With 3 bases removed from V and 3 bases from J, the gap between germline ends came to 13 bases. Germline CDR1 reads SGDLS; CDR2 reads YYNGEE. The CDR3 sequence is 14 residues long. The CDR3 DNA is TGTGCCAGCAGCGCGACCGGGACTTTCTACGAGCAGTACTTC. Translation: CASSATGTFYEQYF.

This chain connects TRBV27 to TRBJ1-2; D uncertain. The germline V gene has CDR1 MNHEY and CDR2 SMNVEV (reference sequence). This CDR3 region has 14 residues. V was trimmed by 4 bases and J by 0 bases, leaving 9 bases between them. The CDR3 DNA follows: TGTGCCAGCAGTTGGAGCGCGGCTAACTATGGCTACACCTTC. It codes for CASSWSAANYGYTF.

The gene calls are TRBV28 and TRBJ1-1; TRBD1 might be the D (5 bases). The V end lost 0 bases, the J end lost 4 bases, and 18 bases lay between the germline ends. CDR1 MDHEN and CDR2 SYDVKM come from the germline V gene. The CDR3 contains 17 residues. In DNA, the CDR3 is TGTGCCAGCAGTTTATGGGGGGGAATCGGGGAAGTCACTGAAGCTTTCTTT. Translating gives CASSLWGGIGEVTEAFF.

The V gene is TRBV5-1, the J gene TRBJ1-5, with 7 bases lining up with TRBD1. From germline, CDR1 is SGHRS and CDR2 YFSETQ. The CDR3 has 15 residues. Trimming took 4 bases from V and 4 from J; bases not matched to a gene: 8. CDR3 sequence (DNA): TGCGCCAGCAGCCCTGGGACAGAAGGTAATCAGCCCCAGCATTTT. Amino acids: CASSPGTEGNQPQHF.

The chain carries TRBV5-6 and TRBJ2-1; 9 nucleotides match TRBD1. CDR1 and CDR2 (germline): SGHDT, YYEEEE. This CDR3 region has 17 residues. V dropped 0 bases and J dropped 8; count of bases not matched to a gene: 12. The CDR3 region is CASSLALGTGLSDEQFF. The CDR3 nucleotides are TGTGCCAGCAGCTTGGCTTTAGGGACAGGGCTCTCTGATGAGCAGTTCTTC. Combining the CDR3 with reference TRBV5-6 and TRBJ2-1 gives the whole variable domain DAGVTQSPTHLIKTRGQQVTLRCSPKSGHDTVSWYQQALGQGPQFIFQYYEEEERQRGNFPDRFSGHQFPNYSSELNVNALLLGDSALYLCASSLALGTGLSDEQFFGPGTRLTVL.

The chain uses TRBV4-1 and TRBJ2-7; the D gene is possibly TRBD2 (6 bases). Germline values: CDR1 MGHRA, CDR2 YSYEKL. The V end lost 0 bases, the J end lost 5 bases, and 17 bases lay between the germline ends. The CDR3 covers 16 residues. The CDR3 DNA follows: TGCGCCAGCAGCCAAGAGGCCGGAGGGCCAAACGACGAGCAGTACTTC. Translated, it gives CASSQEAGGPNDEQYF.

The rearrangement joins TRBV28 to TRBJ1-4; 7 bases are shared with TRBD1. The CDR3 runs 15 residues. With 6 bases clipped from V and 5 bases from J, the junction kept 9 bases outside the gene matches. Germline V lookup: CDR1 MDHEN, CDR2 SYDVKM. The CDR3: CASRPGGTENEKLFF. The CDR3 nucleotides read TGTGCCAGCAGGCCGGGGGGGACAGAAAATGAAAAACTGTTTTTT. The full variable domain, its missing parts supplied by reference TRBV28 and TRBJ1-4, is DVKVTQSSRYLVKRTGEKVFLECVQDMDHENMFWYRQDPGLGLRLIYFSYDVKMKEKGDIPEGYSVSREKKERFSLILESASTNQTSMYLCASRPGGTENEKLFFGSGTQLSVL.

The chain combines TRBV27 with TRBJ2-1, with TRBD1 as a possible D gene (5 bases). The CDR3 sequence is 13 residues long. Trimming stripped 6 bases from V and 5 bases from J, with 11 bases between. The germline V gene encodes CDR1 MNHEY and CDR2 SMNVEV (reference sequence). The CDR3 nucleotides read TGTGCCAGCAGCGACAGCCTAAACAATGAGCAGTTCTTC. It yields the protein CASSDSLNNEQFF.

The chain links TRBV6-1 to TRBJ2-2; 9 nucleotides align to TRBD2. Germline CDR1 MNHNS, CDR2 SASEGT. The CDR3 has 16 residues. Losses at the gene ends were 2 bases for V and 6 bases for J; bases not matched to a gene: 7. DNA for the CDR3: TGTGCCAGCAGTGAAAGGGCGGGAGGGCCATCCGGGGAGCTGTTTTTT. Residues: CASSERAGGPSGELFF.

The rearrangement links TRBV5-1 to TRBJ1-2; maybe TRBD1 (5 bases). This CDR3 comprises 14 residues. Germline loops: CDR1 SGHRS, CDR2 YFSETQ. Trimming stripped 0 bases from V and 7 bases from J, with 13 bases between. CDR3 protein: CASSLAQGGGGYTF. Written as DNA, the CDR3 is TGCGCCAGCAGCTTGGCTCAGGGAGGAGGTGGCTACACCTTC. Complete variable domain (other parts from reference TRBV5-1 and TRBJ1-2): KAGVTQTPRYLIKTRGQQVTLSCSPISGHRSVSWYQQTPGQGLQFLFEYFSETQRNKGNFPGRFSGRQFSNSRSEMNVSTLELGDSALYLCASSLAQGGGGYTFGSGTRLTVV.

The chain links TRBV9 to TRBJ2-1; D uncertain. This CDR3 region has 16 residues. Germline V gene sequence: CDR1 SGDLS, CDR2 YYNGEE. Trimming stripped 3 bases from V and 0 bases from J, with 13 bases between. The CDR3 DNA follows: TGTGCCAGCAGCGCACCCAGTACCGTCTCCTACAATGAGCAGTTCTTC. Protein sequence: CASSAPSTVSYNEQFF. Full variable domain (remainder filled in from reference TRBV9 and TRBJ2-1): DSGVTQTPKHLITATGQRVTLRCSPRSGDLSVYWYQQSLDQGLQFLIQYYNGEERAKGNILERFSAQQFPDLHSELNLSSLELGDSALYFCASSAPSTVSYNEQFFGPGTRLTVL.

The chain recombines TRBV28 with TRBJ2-7, with a tentative D call TRBD1 (6 bases). V lost 4 bases and J lost 3, with 13 bases in between. CDR1 is MDHEN and CDR2 is SYDVKM in the germline V gene. This CDR3 is 14 amino acids long. This chain's CDR3 is CASSWPGTNYEQYF. The CDR3 DNA follows: TGTGCCAGCAGTTGGCCCGGGACAAACTACGAGCAGTACTTC.

The rearrangement joins TRBV2 to TRBJ2-5; 9 nucleotides align to TRBD2. The ends lost 6 bases at V and 2 bases at J; junction bases unmatched: 7. CDR3 length: 15 residues. Germline V gene lookup returns CDR1 SNHLY and CDR2 FYNNEI. CDR3 bases: TGTGCCAGCAGCAAGACTAGCGGAAGTCAAGAGACCCAGTACTTC. Its translation is CASSKTSGSQETQYF.

This chain connects TRBV28 to TRBJ1-5; D is undetermined. Trimming stripped 11 bases from V and 2 bases from J, with 16 bases between. CDR3 length: 14 amino acids. Germline V gives CDR1 MDHEN, CDR2 SYDVKM. Written as DNA, the CDR3 is TGTGCCTCCAGCGAGGTGTTGGGCAATCAGCCCCAGCATTTT. Protein sequence: CASSEVLGNQPQHF.